This T cell receptor beta chain was found in a study of shared clonotypes between healthy human individuals. Libraries were prepared by immunoSEQ multiplex PCR; TCRdb keeps only in-frame clonotypes and omits some of them. Among about 470,000 clones, around 79% were seen once, and the ten largest hold 13%. Germline trimming cut 3 bases from V and 10 bases from J; bases unmatched to any gene: 4. The germline gives CDR1 KGHSH, CDR2 LQKENI. This CDR3 has 12 residues. The sequence was collected from a woman aged 40 to 49 in good health. Some clones in this sample may be carry-over from other donors' samples. The chain joins TRBV18 to TRBJ1-1; TRBD1 matches 8 bases. The specimen sequenced was PBMCs. CDR3 sequence: CASSPRTGPAFF. The CDR3 nucleotides are TGTGCCAGCTCACCCCGGACAGGGCCAGCTTTCTTT.